This TCR beta chain comes out of a study of cytomegalovirus exposure and HLA in healthy donors. PCR primers comprised 60 Vbeta and 13 Jbeta primers. This table comes from immunoSEQ multiplex PCR, and its TCRdb copy is limited to in-frame clones, with some not included. The profile shows some 150,000 clones, 60% to 85% of them singletons. Whole-study results and caveats: Researchers reported in a later analysis that a missense DCLRE1C variant was tied to TCR beta V- and J-gene trimming.

Points on this clone: The antigen remains undetermined. Other nucleotide sequences from this sample produce the same CDR3.

CDR1 is MGHDK and CDR2 is SYGVNS in the germline V gene. V shed 5 bases, J shed 1 base, and the junction held 3 bases outside the gene matches. The CDR3 is 14 amino acids. The rearrangement joins TRBV25-1 to TRBJ2-7; TRBD1 matches at 9 bases. The clonotype comes from a man between 18 and 35 years old in good health and CMV-seronegative. What was sequenced was PBMCs. The CDR3 DNA reads TGTGCCAGCAGTCGCGGACAGGGGTCCTACGAGCAGTACTTC. Translated, it gives CASSRGQGSYEQYF.